This TCR beta chain comes out of a study of T cell repertoires in cytomegalovirus infection. Study summary: Matching HLA type and CMV infection were both indicated by public TCR beta signatures.

CDR1 and CDR2 (germline): SEHNR, FQNEAQ (reference sequence). V gave up 4 bases and J gave up 0 bases; unmatched junction bases: 10. The length of the CDR3 is 17 residues. TCRdb recomputed calls from the reads with MiXCR, one row per CDR3 protein. The sample holds almost 300,000 distinct CDR3 sequences, about a tenth seen once. Study-wide results and caveats: Clonotype analysis showed dominance of the ex vivo response by HLA-C-restricted CMV-specific TCR beta clonotypes. Identification of carriers of CMV plus the relevant HLA was achieved through cumulative public TCR beta family frequency.

This clonotype was seen at least ten times. What it binds is not known. This receptor was identified in a human donor in good health (CMV status not recorded). Some clones in this sample may be carry-over from other donors' samples. The gene calls are TRBV7-9 and TRBJ2-3, with TRBD2 identical over 7 bases. Sample: PBMCs. The DNA of the CDR3 is TGTGCCAGCAGCTCTGAGTGGGGGGGACCAAGCACAGATACGCAGTATTTT. Protein sequence: CASSSEWGGPSTDTQYF.